The 15 T cell receptor beta chains below were found in one sample sequenced in a study of blood T cell repertoires in COVID-19. The repertoire was sequenced with immunoSEQ multiplex PCR; TCRdb's copy has only in-frame clones and lacks some. The table has roughly 200,000 clones, 85% to 90% seen once. The material sequenced was peripheral blood. The receptors were sampled from a man of 80 years or more with acute or convalescent COVID-19.

The chain is built from TRBV7-8 and TRBJ2-1; TRBD1 aligns across 7 bases. Germline CDR1 reads SGHVS; CDR2 reads FQNEAQ. V lost 7 bases to trimming and J lost 2 bases; unmatched junction nucleotides: 11. The length of the CDR3 is 16 residues. CDR3 DNA sequence: TGTGCCAGCACCAGGGGGTCAGCGGCAACCTACAATGAGCAGTTCTTC. Its translation is CASTRGSAATYNEQFF.

V and J are TRBV7-3 and TRBJ2-3; 8 bases align to TRBD2. Germline trimming cut 5 bases from V and 4 bases from J; bases unmatched to any gene: 8. Germline CDR1 and CDR2: SGHTA and FQGTGA. The CDR3 spans 15 residues. Written as DNA, the CDR3 is TGTGCCAGCAGCCCAAAGAGCGGGAGCGCAGATACGCAGTATTTT. Its translation: CASSPKSGSADTQYF.

In this sample, this clone turned up once. V is TRBV19 and J is TRBJ1-3; D is unclear. CDR1 LNHDA and CDR2 SQIVND come from the germline V gene (reference sequence). V lost 2 bases and J 2 bases, leaving 13 bases between the germline ends. The length of the CDR3 is 16 residues. This CDR3 reads CASSILDLTAGNTIYF. The CDR3 DNA sequence: TGTGCCAGTAGTATACTGGACTTGACCGCTGGAAACACCATATATTTT.

V is TRBV29-1 and J is TRBJ2-4; 8 positions agree with TRBD1. V trimming: 6 bases; J trimming: 8 bases; junction bases outside the gene matches: 18. This CDR3 region has 16 residues. Germline V gene data show CDR1 as SQVTM and CDR2 as ANQGSEA. The CDR3 DNA follows: TGCAGCGTAACTACCGCCCTTGGGGACAGGAAAGACATTCAGTACTTC. Residues: CSVTTALGDRKDIQYF.

The CDR3 loop is CASSLPAGVGTDTQYF. CDR3 coding DNA: TGTGCCAGCAGCCTTCCAGCGGGGGTCGGCACAGATACGCAGTATTTT. The chain carries TRBV3-1 (or the pseudogene TRBV3-2) and TRBJ2-3, with 8 bases matching TRBD2. Germline V gene sequence: CDR1 LGHDT, CDR2 YNNKEL (reference sequence). The CDR3 is 16 residues long. The trim removed 4 bases at V and 1 base at J, leaving 7 bases unmatched.

CDR3 bases: TGTGCCAGCACCAAGAAGGACGGACACAATCAGCCCCAGCATTTT. This translates into CASTKKDGHNQPQHF. The rearrangement uses TRBV9 and TRBJ1-5; TRBD1 is a possible D gene (5 bases). V lost 6 bases and J lost 3, with 16 bases in between. Germline-derived CDR1 and CDR2 are SGDLS and YYNGEE. The CDR3 length is 15 residues.

J is TRBJ1-1 and V is TRBV28, with 7 nucleotides matching TRBD1. CDR1 is MDHEN, CDR2 SYDVKM, per germline. Trimming cost V 5 bases and J 4 bases; bases outside gene matches: 10. The CDR3 has 15 residues. The CDR3 coding sequence is TGTGCCAGCAGTCCAAGAGACAGGGTAAGCACTGAAGCTTTCTTT. Translating it yields CASSPRDRVSTEAFF.

This CDR3 is CASSSGDVGYGYTF. The CDR3 coding sequence is TGTGCCAGCAGTTCAGGGGACGTGGGCTATGGCTACACCTTC. The genes are TRBV27 and TRBJ1-2; D may be TRBD1 (6 bases). CDR3 length: 14 residues. Germline V gene lookup returns CDR1 MNHEY and CDR2 SMNVEV (reference sequence). The V and J ends lost 4 bases and 4 bases respectively, with 13 bases between them.

The chain recombines TRBV30 with TRBJ1-3; D possibly corresponds to TRBD1 (6 bases). Per germline, CDR1 GTSNPN and CDR2 SVGIG (reference sequence). This CDR3 is 15 amino acids long. The germline V and J ends were trimmed by 0 bases and 4 bases, with 13 bases remaining between them. CDR3 nucleotide sequence: TGTGCCTGGAGTGTAGGGGGTTATCGGGGAAACACCATATATTTT. Translated, it gives CAWSVGGYRGNTIYF.

The chain couples TRBV4-2 to TRBJ2-7; 14 bases are a match to TRBD2. The CDR3 extends over 16 amino acids. Germline-derived CDR1 and CDR2 are LGHNA and YNFKEQ. Trimming cost V 4 bases and J 4 bases; bases outside gene matches: 6. The CDR3 DNA sequence: TGTGCCAGCAGCCGCGGGACTAGCGGGAGTAGGTACGAGCAGTACTTC. Protein: CASSRGTSGSRYEQYF.

V gene TRBV9 combines with J gene TRBJ1-6; 8 nucleotides line up with TRBD1. This CDR3 contains 15 residues. V gave up 3 bases and J gave up 7 bases; unmatched junction bases: 6. Germline V CDR1 and CDR2: SGDLS, YYNGEE. Written as DNA, the CDR3 is TGTGCCAGCAGCGCTGAGTCAGGGGGCAATTCACCCCTCCACTTT. Amino acid sequence: CASSAESGGNSPLHF.

The genes are TRBV5-4 and TRBJ2-1; 9 nucleotides match TRBD2. CDR1 is SGHNT and CDR2 is YYREEE in the germline V gene (reference sequence). V trimming: 5 bases; J trimming: 6 bases; junction bases outside the gene matches: 12. CDR3 length: 16 amino acids. This CDR3 is CASSGGPGLAANEQFF. Here the CDR3 DNA reads TGTGCCAGCAGTGGGGGCCCGGGACTAGCCGCCAATGAGCAGTTCTTC.

The chain employs TRBV28 and TRBJ1-1; 8 bases line up with TRBD1. Per germline, CDR1 MDHEN and CDR2 SYDVKM. V lost 7 bases to trimming and J lost 1 base; unmatched junction nucleotides: 5. The CDR3 contains 14 residues. The DNA of the CDR3 is TGTGCCAGCATCTCAGGGGGCGAGAACACTGAAGCTTTCTTT. This gives the protein CASISGGENTEAFF.

The rearrangement links TRBV28 to TRBJ1-4; D is undetermined. Trimming pared 5 bases from V and 6 bases from J, leaving 16 bases between. Per germline, CDR1 MDHEN and CDR2 SYDVKM. The CDR3 contains 15 residues. The CDR3 DNA follows: TGTGCCAGCAGTCCAATTAGAATGGCGGATGAAAAACTGTTTTTT. It yields the protein CASSPIRMADEKLFF.

The chain joins TRBV6-5 to TRBJ2-1; 9 bases are shared with TRBD1. There are 15 residues in the CDR3. J gave up 2 bases and V 7 bases, and 6 bases lay outside the gene matches. CDR1 MNHEY and CDR2 SVGAGI come from the germline V gene. The CDR3 DNA follows: TGTGCCAGCACGGCCGGGACAGGGACCTACAATGAGCAGTTCTTC. It specifies CASTAGTGTYNEQFF.